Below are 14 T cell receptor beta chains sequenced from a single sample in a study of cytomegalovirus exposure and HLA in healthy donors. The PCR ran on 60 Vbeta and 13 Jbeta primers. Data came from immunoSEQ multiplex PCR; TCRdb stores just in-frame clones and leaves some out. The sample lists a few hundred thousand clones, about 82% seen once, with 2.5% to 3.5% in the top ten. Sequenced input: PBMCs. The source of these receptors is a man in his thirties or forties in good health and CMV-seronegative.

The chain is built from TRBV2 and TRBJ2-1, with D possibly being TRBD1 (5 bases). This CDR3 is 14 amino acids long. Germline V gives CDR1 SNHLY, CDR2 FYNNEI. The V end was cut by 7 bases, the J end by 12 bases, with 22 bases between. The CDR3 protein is CASNLPGKGMVQFF. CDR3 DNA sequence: TGTGCCAGCAACCTTCCCGGCAAGGGGATGGTGCAGTTCTTC. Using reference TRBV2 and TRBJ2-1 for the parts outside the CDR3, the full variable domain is EPEVTQTPSHQVTQMGQEVILRCVPISNHLYFYWYRQILGQKVEFLVSFYNNEISEKSEIFDDQFSVERPDGSNFTLKIRSTKLEDSAMYFCASNLPGKGMVQFFGPGTRLTVL.

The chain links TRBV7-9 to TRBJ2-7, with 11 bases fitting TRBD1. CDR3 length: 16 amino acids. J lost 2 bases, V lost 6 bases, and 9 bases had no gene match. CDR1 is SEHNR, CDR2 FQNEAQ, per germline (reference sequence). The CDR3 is CASRNRPGQGAYEQYF. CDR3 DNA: TGTGCCAGCAGAAACCGACCGGGACAGGGGGCCTACGAGCAGTACTTC.

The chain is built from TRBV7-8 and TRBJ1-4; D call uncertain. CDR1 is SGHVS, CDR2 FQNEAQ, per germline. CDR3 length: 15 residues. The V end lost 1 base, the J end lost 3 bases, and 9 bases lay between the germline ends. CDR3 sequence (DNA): TGTGCCAGCAGCTTAGGCGGCGGGTCTAATGAAAAACTGTTTTTT. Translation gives CASSLGGGSNEKLFF. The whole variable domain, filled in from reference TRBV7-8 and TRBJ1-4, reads GAGVSQSPRYKVAKRGQDVALRCDPISGHVSLFWYQQALGQGPEFLTYFQNEAQLDKSGLPSDRFFAERPEGSVSTLKIQRTQQEDSAVYLCASSLGGGSNEKLFFGSGTQLSVL.

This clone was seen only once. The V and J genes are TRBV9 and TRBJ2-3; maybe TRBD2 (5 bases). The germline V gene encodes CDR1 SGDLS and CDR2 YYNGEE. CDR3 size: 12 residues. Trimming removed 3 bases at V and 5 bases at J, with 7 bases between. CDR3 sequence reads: CASSGEGDTQYF. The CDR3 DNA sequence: TGTGCCAGCAGCGGAGAGGGAGATACGCAGTATTTT.

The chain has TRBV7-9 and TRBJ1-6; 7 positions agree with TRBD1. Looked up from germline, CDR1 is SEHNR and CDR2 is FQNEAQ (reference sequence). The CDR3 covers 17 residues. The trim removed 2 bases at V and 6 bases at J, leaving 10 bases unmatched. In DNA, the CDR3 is TGTGCCAGCAGCTTACCCTACCGACAGGGTGTTAATTCACCCCTCCACTTT. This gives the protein CASSLPYRQGVNSPLHF.

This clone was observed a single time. The CDR3 DNA is TGCGCCAGCAGCTTGCAGTTAAACACTGAAGCTTTCTTT. As protein: CASSLQLNTEAFF. V and J are TRBV5-1 and TRBJ1-1; the D is unclear. The CDR3 is 13 amino acids. Trimming left V 1 base short and J 2 bases short, with 6 bases between. CDR1 and CDR2 (germline): SGHRS, YFSETQ.

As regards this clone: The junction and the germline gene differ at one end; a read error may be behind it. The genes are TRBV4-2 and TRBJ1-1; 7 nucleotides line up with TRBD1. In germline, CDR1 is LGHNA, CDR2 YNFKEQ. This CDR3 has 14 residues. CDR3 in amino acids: CASSPGQPNTEALF. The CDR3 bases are TGTGCCAGCAGCCCGGGACAGCCGAACACTGAAGCTCTCTTT.

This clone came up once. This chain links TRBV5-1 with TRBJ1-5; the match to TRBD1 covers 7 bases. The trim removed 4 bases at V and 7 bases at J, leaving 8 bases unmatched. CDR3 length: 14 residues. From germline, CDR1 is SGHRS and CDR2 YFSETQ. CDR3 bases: TGCGCCAGCAGCCCTGGGACAGCAGGACAGCCCCAGCATTTT. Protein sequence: CASSPGTAGQPQHF. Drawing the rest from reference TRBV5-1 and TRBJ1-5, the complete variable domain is KAGVTQTPRYLIKTRGQQVTLSCSPISGHRSVSWYQQTPGQGLQFLFEYFSETQRNKGNFPGRFSGRQFSNSRSEMNVSTLELGDSALYLCASSPGTAGQPQHFGDGTRLSIL.

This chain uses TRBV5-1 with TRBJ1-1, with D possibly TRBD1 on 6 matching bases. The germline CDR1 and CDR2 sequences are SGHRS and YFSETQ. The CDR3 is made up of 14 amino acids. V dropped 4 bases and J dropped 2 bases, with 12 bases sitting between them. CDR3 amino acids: CASSRRTANTEAFF. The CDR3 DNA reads TGCGCCAGCAGCAGAAGGACAGCTAACACTGAAGCTTTCTTT.

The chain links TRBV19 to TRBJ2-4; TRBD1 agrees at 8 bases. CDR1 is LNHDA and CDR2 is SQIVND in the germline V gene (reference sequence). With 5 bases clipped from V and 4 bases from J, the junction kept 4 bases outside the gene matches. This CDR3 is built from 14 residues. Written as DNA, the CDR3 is TGTGCCAGTAGTTCGGACAGGGCAAAAAACATTCAGTACTTC. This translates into CASSSDRAKNIQYF. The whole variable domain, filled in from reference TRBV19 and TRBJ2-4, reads DGGITQSPKYLFRKEGQNVTLSCEQNLNHDAMYWYRQDPGQGLRLIYYSQIVNDFQKGDIAEGYSVSREKKESFPLTVTSAQKNPTAFYLCASSSDRAKNIQYFGAGTRLSVL.

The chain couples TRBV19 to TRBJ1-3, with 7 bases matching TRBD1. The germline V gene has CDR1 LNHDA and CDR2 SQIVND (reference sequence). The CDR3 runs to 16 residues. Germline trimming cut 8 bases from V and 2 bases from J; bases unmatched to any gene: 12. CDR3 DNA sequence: TGTGCCAGTCGAAATAACGGGACAGACGCTGGAAACACCATATATTTT. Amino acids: CASRNNGTDAGNTIYF.

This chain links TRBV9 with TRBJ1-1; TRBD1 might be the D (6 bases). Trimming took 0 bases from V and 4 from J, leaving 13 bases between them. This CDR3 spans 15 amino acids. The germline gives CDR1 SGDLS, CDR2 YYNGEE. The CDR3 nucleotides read TGTGCCAGCAGCGTAGTGACAGGTACTTTCACTGAAGCTTTCTTT. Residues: CASSVVTGTFTEAFF.

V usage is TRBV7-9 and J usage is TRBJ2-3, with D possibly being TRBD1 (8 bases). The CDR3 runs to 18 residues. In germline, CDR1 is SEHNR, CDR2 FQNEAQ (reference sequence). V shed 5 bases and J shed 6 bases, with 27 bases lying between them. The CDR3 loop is CASSPGRAGGAERDTQYF. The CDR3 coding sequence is TGTGCCAGCAGCCCGGGGAGGGCAGGGGGCGCAGAGAGGGATACGCAGTATTTT. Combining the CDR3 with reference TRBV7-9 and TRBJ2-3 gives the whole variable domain DTGVSQNPRHKITKRGQNVTFRCDPISEHNRLYWYRQTLGQGPEFLTYFQNEAQLEKSRLLSDRFSAERPKGSFSTLEIQRTEQGDSAMYLCASSPGRAGGAERDTQYFGPGTRLTVL.

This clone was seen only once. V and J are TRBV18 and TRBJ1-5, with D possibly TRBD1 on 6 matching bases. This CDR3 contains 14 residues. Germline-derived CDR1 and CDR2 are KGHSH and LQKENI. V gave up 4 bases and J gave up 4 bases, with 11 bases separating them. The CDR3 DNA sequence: TGTGCCAGCTCACTCGCAGGGGCTAATCAGCCCCAGCATTTT. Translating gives CASSLAGANQPQHF.